This is a list of T cell receptor beta chains from one sample in a study of graft-versus-host responses after intestinal transplantation. Using immunoSEQ multiplex PCR, the repertoire was profiled, and TCRdb retains in-frame clones only, with some absent. This table has 70,000 to 95,000 clones, 85% to 95% appearing once. These receptors have no known antigen. Here the sequenced sample was unstimulated CD8+ T cells sorted from spleen or lymph node cells, taken before transplant. The receptors here all came from a human donor who was the organ donor for an intestinal transplant. The CDR3 runs from the conserved cysteine through the conserved F or W. Each record gives: CDR3 length, D gene, V gene, clone size, J gene, CDR3 protein, CDR3 DNA. The D gene is left open where the match is weak. A clone size is listed for some rows: how often the clone was seen (once, few, many), or a class if it is expanded.

15	.	TRBV5-1	.	TRBJ1-1	CASSLEGYKNTEAFF	TGCGCCAGCAGCTTGGAGGGGTACAAGAACACTGAAGCTTTCTTT
14	TRBD1	TRBV6-5	.	TRBJ2-7	CASSFSQGAYEQYF	TGTGCCAGCAGCTTCTCACAGGGGGCCTACGAGCAGTACTTC
16	.	TRBV5-1	once	TRBJ2-1	CASNPSDWKGNNEQFF	TGCGCCAGCAATCCCTCGGACTGGAAAGGGAACAATGAGCAGTTCTTC
17	.	TRBV7-6	.	TRBJ2-3	CASSLMSGAPATDTQYF	TGTGCCAGCAGCTTGATGTCAGGGGCTCCGGCAACAGATACGCAGTATTTT
15	.	TRBV6-4	.	TRBJ2-2	CASKEGLAETGELFF	TGTGCCAGCAAAGAAGGGCTAGCCGAGACCGGGGAGCTGTTTTTT
18	.	TRBV10-2	.	TRBJ1-4	CASRTLTEPGIGNEKLFF	TGCGCCAGCAGGACCCTGACTGAGCCCGGTATTGGTAATGAAAAACTGTTTTTT
15	.	TRBV7-3	.	TRBJ2-1	CASSLTGSSYNEQFF	TGTGCCAGCAGCTTAACCGGGAGCTCCTACAATGAGCAGTTCTTC
15	.	TRBV9	.	TRBJ1-2	CASSVSLREDYGYTF	TGTGCCAGCAGCGTATCCTTGAGGGAGGACTATGGCTACACCTTC
14	.	TRBV4-1	.	TRBJ1-4	CASSQTDGGEKLFF	TGCGCCAGCAGCCAAACGGACGGCGGGGAAAAACTGTTTTTT
13	.	TRBV4-2	few	TRBJ1-1	CATLGGMNTEAFF	TGTGCCACCCTGGGGGGGATGAACACTGAAGCTTTCTTT
18	TRBD2	TRBV4-3	.	TRBJ2-1	CASSQDPITSGNENEQFF	TGCGCCAGCAGCCAAGACCCAATTACTAGCGGGAACGAGAATGAGCAGTTCTTC
14	TRBD1	TRBV28	.	TRBJ1-2	CASSLRQGNYGYTF	TGTGCCAGCAGTCTGAGACAGGGGAACTATGGCTACACCTTC
16	.	TRBV4-2	.	TRBJ2-7	CASSQDLGGPRYEQYF	TGTGCCAGCAGCCAAGATCTCGGGGGACCCAGATACGAGCAGTACTTC
15	TRBD2	TRBV19	.	TRBJ2-7	CASSFSSGGLYEQYF	TGTGCCAGTAGTTTTAGTAGCGGGGGGCTCTACGAGCAGTACTTC
13	TRBD1	TRBV12-5	.	TRBJ1-1	CASGADRGSEAFF	TGTGCTAGTGGTGCAGACAGGGGCTCTGAAGCTTTCTTT
19	TRBD1	TRBV12-5	.	TRBJ2-5	CASGGLDRDRVYVEETQYF	TGTGCTAGTGGTGGCTTAGACCGGGACAGGGTTTATGTCGAAGAGACCCAGTACTTC
14	.	TRBV6-5	.	TRBJ2-5	CASSYSTPQETQYF	TGTGCCAGCAGTTACAGTACACCCCAAGAGACCCAGTACTTC
13	.	TRBV9	.	TRBJ2-2	CASSGSVSGELFF	TGTGCCAGCAGCGGTAGCGTTTCCGGGGAGCTGTTTTTT
15	.	TRBV5-8	.	TRBJ1-5	CASSFSWAPGQPQHF	TGTGCCAGCAGCTTTTCATGGGCACCGGGGCAGCCCCAGCATTTT
15	TRBD2	TRBV2	.	TRBJ2-3	CASIQRGARTDTQYF	TGTGCCAGCATACAGCGGGGGGCCCGCACAGATACGCAGTATTTT
18	.	TRBV9	once	TRBJ2-2	CASSVSRDRLGNTGELFF	TGTGCCAGCAGCGTTTCCCGAGACAGGTTAGGGAACACCGGGGAGCTGTTTTTT
16	TRBD2	TRBV28	.	TRBJ2-5	CASGTVAGGRIETQYF	TGTGCCAGCGGGACTGTAGCGGGAGGGCGGATCGAGACCCAGTACTTC
13	.	TRBV5-8	.	TRBJ1-1	CASSLDPGTKAFF	TGTGCCAGCAGCTTGGACCCCGGCACTAAAGCTTTCTTT
13	.	TRBV5-1	.	TRBJ2-7	CASSSRGFYEQYF	TGCGCCAGCAGCTCAAGAGGGTTTTACGAGCAGTACTTC
16	.	TRBV11-2	.	TRBJ2-2	CASSFWLQGWTGELFF	TGTGCCAGCAGCTTTTGGTTGCAGGGATGGACCGGGGAGCTGTTTTTT
18	.	TRBV10-3	once	TRBJ1-2	CAIIPRPSCWTNPYGYTF	TGTGCCATCATCCCCAGACCATCTTGCTGGACAAACCCCTATGGCTACACCTTC
15	TRBD1	TRBV6-5	.	TRBJ1-5	CASSYDDRVGQPQHF	TGTGCCAGCAGTTACGATGACAGGGTGGGTCAGCCCCAGCATTTT
16	TRBD2	TRBV9	.	TRBJ2-1	CASSDRVGSGTNEQFF	TGTGCCAGCAGCGACCGGGTCGGTAGCGGGACGAATGAGCAGTTCTTC
15	.	TRBV27	.	TRBJ1-6	CASREQGLYNSPLHF	TGTGCCAGCAGGGAACAGGGCCTATACAATTCACCCCTCCACTTT
15	.	TRBV7-2	.	TRBJ2-4	CASSQRYLAKNIQYF	TGTGCCAGCAGCCAGAGGTACCTAGCCAAAAACATTCAGTACTTC
17	TRBD2	TRBV7-9	.	TRBJ2-5	CASSLGLAGGPSETQYF	TGTGCCAGCAGCTTAGGACTAGCGGGGGGGCCAAGCGAGACCCAGTACTTC
20	.	TRBV5-5	.	TRBJ1-2	CASSLAIGVGGRMVYYGYTF	TGTGCCAGCAGCTTGGCCATAGGGGTCGGGGGGCGCATGGTTTACTATGGCTACACCTTC